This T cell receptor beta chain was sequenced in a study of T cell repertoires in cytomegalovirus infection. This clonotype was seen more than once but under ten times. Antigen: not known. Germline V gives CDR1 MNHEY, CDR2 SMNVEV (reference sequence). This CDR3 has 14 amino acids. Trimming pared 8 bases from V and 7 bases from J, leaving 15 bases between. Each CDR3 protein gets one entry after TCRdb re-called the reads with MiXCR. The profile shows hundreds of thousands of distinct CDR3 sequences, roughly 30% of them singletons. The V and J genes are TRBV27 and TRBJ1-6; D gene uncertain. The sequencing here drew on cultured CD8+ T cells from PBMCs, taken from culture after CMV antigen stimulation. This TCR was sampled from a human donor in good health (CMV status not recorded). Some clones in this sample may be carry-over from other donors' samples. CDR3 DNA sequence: TGTGCCAGCGCCTCCGGGTCAACGAATTCACCCCTCCACTTT. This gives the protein CASASGSTNSPLHF.